Below, 9 T cell receptor beta chains from the same sample are listed, as sequenced in a study of a mutant IDH1 vaccine in newly diagnosed glioma. No antigen has been assigned to these receptors. The method was immunoSEQ multiplex PCR; TCRdb's version includes in-frame clones alone and lacks a portion of them. The sample gives roughly 86,000 clones, more than 80% of which show up once; approximately 5.4% is in the top ten. Described time point: week 47, end of study. A 20-mer mutant IDH1 peptide at 300 ug was injected subcutaneously with topical imiquimod. Source: PBMCs, taken from a glioma patient whose treatment included an IDH1 peptide vaccine. All receptors derive from a man between 40 and 49 years old with glioma.

The chain carries TRBV6-1 and TRBJ2-4; a possible D gene is TRBD1 (6 bases). Germline loops: CDR1 MNHNS, CDR2 SASEGT. The CDR3 runs 15 residues. Trimming left V 4 bases short and J 4 bases short, with 14 bases between. The CDR3 DNA reads as TGTGCCAGCAGTGTTGGGGGCTTAGAGAAAAACATTCAGTACTTC. Protein: CASSVGGLEKNIQYF.

CDR3 amino acids: CASSLPPGEPNEKLFF. The CDR3, as DNA: TGTGCCAGCAGCCTCCCCCCGGGGGAACCAAATGAAAAACTGTTTTTT. This chain connects TRBV7-9 to TRBJ1-4, with D perhaps TRBD1 (5 bases). V lost 5 bases to trimming and J lost 5 bases, with 18 bases between them. CDR3 length: 16 residues. CDR1 and CDR2 (germline): SEHNR, FQNEAQ (reference sequence).

The chain employs TRBV9 and TRBJ2-1; D perhaps matches TRBD1 (6 bases). Per the germline V gene, CDR1 is SGDLS and CDR2 is YYNGEE. This CDR3 region has 15 residues. Trimming shortened V by 1 base and J by 0 bases, and 8 bases separated the two germline ends. This CDR3 reads CASSVQGSSYNEQFF. The CDR3 coding sequence is TGTGCCAGCAGCGTACAGGGGAGCTCCTACAATGAGCAGTTCTTC.

This chain connects TRBV5-1 to TRBJ1-6; 9 bases are a match to TRBD1. Germline assignment: CDR1 SGHRS and CDR2 YFSETQ. Unmatched junction bases numbered 7, after V lost 4 bases and J lost 5 bases. The CDR3 has 16 amino acids. The CDR3 nucleotides are TGCGCCAGCAGCACCCCGGACAGGGGAAATAATTCACCCCTCCACTTT. Protein sequence: CASSTPDRGNNSPLHF.

The rearrangement joins TRBV27 to TRBJ2-3; D is possibly TRBD1 or TRBD2 (5 bases each). V lost 5 bases and J 3 bases, leaving 15 bases between the germline ends. Germline V gene data show CDR1 as MNHEY and CDR2 as SMNVEV (reference sequence). This CDR3 is built from 15 residues. The CDR3 DNA reads as TGTGCCAGCAGTCACACGGGGCAAGGGACAGATACGCAGTATTTT. Residues: CASSHTGQGTDTQYF.

The rearrangement uses TRBV5-1 and TRBJ2-1; 10 nucleotides align to TRBD2. Trimming removed 4 bases from V and 8 bases from J; junction bases left unmatched: 6. CDR3 length equals 14 residues. Germline V gives CDR1 SGHRS, CDR2 YFSETQ. Written as DNA, the CDR3 is TGCGCCAGCAGCATTAGCGGGAGGCCCGATGAGCAGTTCTTC. As protein: CASSISGRPDEQFF.

This chain connects TRBV5-8 to TRBJ1-5; 8 nucleotides line up with TRBD1. Trimming at V came to 4 bases and at J to 6 bases, leaving 9 bases not matched to a gene. The CDR3 is 15 amino acids. CDR1 SGHTS and CDR2 YDEGEE come from the germline V gene. CDR3 sequence reads: CASSLDGQGGQPQHF. The CDR3 nucleotides are TGTGCCAGCAGCCTCGATGGACAGGGCGGTCAGCCCCAGCATTTT.

The V call is TRBV12-5, the J call TRBJ2-1; 9 nucleotides match TRBD1. V shed 0 bases and J 4 bases; nucleotides not matched to a gene: 16. The CDR3 has 20 amino acids. Germline assignment: CDR1 LGHNT and CDR2 FRNRAP. The CDR3 sequence is CASGLVAHPGQGIFYNEQFF. The CDR3 DNA reads TGTGCTAGTGGTTTGGTAGCCCATCCGGGACAGGGTATTTTTTACAATGAGCAGTTCTTC.

This rearrangement joins TRBV19 to TRBJ2-3, with TRBD2 matching over 10 bases. V shed 8 bases, J shed 5 bases, and the junction held 7 bases outside the gene matches. Looked up from germline, CDR1 is LNHDA and CDR2 is SQIVND (reference sequence). There are 14 residues in the CDR3. CDR3: CASLAGGRGDTQYF. Here the CDR3 DNA reads TGTGCCAGTTTAGCGGGGGGCCGGGGAGATACGCAGTATTTT.